This TCR beta chain was found in a study of CD8+CD57+ T cells in acquired aplastic anemia. As for the study in general: An average of around 3.5 ug of DNA was obtained from sorted CD4+ and CD8+ cells.

TCR beta VDJ combinations and CDR3 sequences were profiled from genomic DNA. TCRdb passed the reads through MiXCR, listing each CDR3 protein once. The profile shows some 240,000 distinct CDR3 sequences, roughly 33% of them singletons. The germline CDR1 and CDR2 sequences are SGHDT and YYEEEE. The CDR3 length is 16 residues. The V gene lost 0 bases and the J gene lost 0 bases, with 11 bases spanning the gap. Material: sorted CD4+, CD8+, or CD8+CD57+ T cells (not recorded which) from PBMCs. The TCR was taken from a human donor in good health, serving as a control. V usage is TRBV5-6 and J usage is TRBJ2-3; D may match TRBD1 or TRBD2 (6 bases each). The CDR3 DNA reads as TGTGCCAGCAGCTTGGCGGGGGCTACTAGCACAGATACGCAGTATTTT. This translates into CASSLAGATSTDTQYF.